The 17 T cell receptor beta chains presented below share a single source sample, sequenced in a study of blood T cell repertoires in COVID-19. The protocol was immunoSEQ multiplex PCR, while the TCRdb copy is restricted to in-frame clones and leaves out a portion. The sample shows over 600,000 clones, just under 90% of them seen only once. The sample taken for sequencing was peripheral blood. These receptors were obtained from a woman younger than 35 with acute or convalescent COVID-19.

This chain links TRBV7-9 with TRBJ1-2; D is unclear. This CDR3 is built from 16 residues. Per germline, CDR1 SEHNR and CDR2 FQNEAQ (reference sequence). The V end lost 5 bases, the J end lost 5 bases, and 21 bases lay between the germline ends. Here the CDR3 reads CASSPRREREAYGYTF. The CDR3 coding sequence is TGTGCCAGCAGCCCCCGACGGGAAAGGGAAGCTTATGGCTACACCTTC.

This clone was counted a single time. The chain employs TRBV12-3 or TRBV12-4 and TRBJ1-4; TRBD1 agrees at 7 bases. The V and J ends lost 6 bases and 8 bases, in that order; junction bases with no gene match: 6. The CDR3 loop spans 13 amino acids. CDR3 nucleotides: TGTGCCAGCAGCTGGGACAGAAAGGAAAAACTGTTTTTT. This codes for CASSWDRKEKLFF.

The chain has TRBV7-8 and TRBJ2-1; D may be TRBD1 (6 bases). The length of the CDR3 is 13 residues. Germline V gene data show CDR1 as SGHVS and CDR2 as FQNEAQ. Trimming left V 6 bases short and J 5 bases short, with 11 bases between. This CDR3 is CASRQGQHNEQFF. The CDR3 DNA follows: TGTGCCAGCAGACAAGGACAGCACAATGAGCAGTTCTTC. Variable domain in full (rest from reference TRBV7-8 and TRBJ2-1): GAGVSQSPRYKVAKRGQDVALRCDPISGHVSLFWYQQALGQGPEFLTYFQNEAQLDKSGLPSDRFFAERPEGSVSTLKIQRTQQEDSAVYLCASRQGQHNEQFFGPGTRLTVL.

The rearrangement joins TRBV7-9 to TRBJ1-2, with D perhaps TRBD1 (6 bases). This CDR3 comprises 15 residues. Trimming took 3 bases from V and 5 from J, leaving 16 bases between them. Germline loops: CDR1 SEHNR, CDR2 FQNEAQ (reference sequence). CDR3: CASSLRKDSPYGYTF. CDR3 DNA sequence: TGTGCCAGCAGCTTGCGCAAGGACAGTCCTTATGGCTACACCTTC.

This sequence joins TRBV4-1 and TRBJ2-7; a possible D gene is TRBD1 (6 bases). Germline-derived CDR1 and CDR2 are MGHRA and YSYEKL. The V end was cut by 2 bases, the J end by 2 bases, with 22 bases between. This CDR3 is built from 18 residues. The CDR3 DNA reads as TGCGCCAGCAGCCAAACGCTAGTGGACAGTCACCTAGCCTACGAGCAGTACTTC. It encodes CASSQTLVDSHLAYEQYF.

V and J are TRBV6-1 and TRBJ1-2; TRBD1 matches at 12 bases. The germline gives CDR1 MNHNS, CDR2 SASEGT. With V trimmed by 3 bases and J by 4 bases, 6 bases remained unmatched. The length of the CDR3 is 16 residues. The CDR3 reads CASSEGQGALLYGYTF. The CDR3 nucleotides are TGTGCCAGCAGTGAGGGACAGGGGGCCCTTCTCTATGGCTACACCTTC.

The chain couples TRBV24-1 to TRBJ2-7; no reliable D call. Per the germline V gene, CDR1 is KGHDR and CDR2 is SFDVKD. The V and J ends lost 2 bases and 2 bases respectively, with 9 bases between them. The CDR3 loop spans 14 amino acids. CDR3: CATSDSIGTYEQYF. In DNA form, the CDR3 reads TGTGCCACCAGTGATTCCATCGGTACCTACGAGCAGTACTTC.

This chain connects TRBV5-3 to TRBJ1-4; no firm D call. TRBV5-3 is designated an ORF whose function remains uncertain. This CDR3 comprises 14 residues. Trimming removed 9 bases from V and 4 bases from J, with 16 bases in between. This chain's CDR3 is CATNPGGINEKLFF. DNA of the CDR3: TGTGCCACCAACCCCGGAGGGATTAATGAAAAACTGTTTTTT.

Concerning this clone itself: Other DNA variants within this sample encode the same CDR3. The chain joins TRBV15 to TRBJ1-1; perhaps TRBD1 as D (6 bases). The germline V and J ends were trimmed by 0 bases and 2 bases, with 7 bases remaining between them. Germline CDR1 LNHNV, CDR2 YYDKDF (reference sequence). The CDR3 is made up of 14 amino acids. In nucleotides, the CDR3 is TGTGCCACCAGCAGAGAACAGGGAAACACTGAAGCTTTCTTT. Translated: CATSREQGNTEAFF. Based on the CDR3 plus reference TRBV15 and TRBJ1-1, the full variable domain is DAMVIQNPRYQVTQFGKPVTLSCSQTLNHNVMYWYQQKSSQAPKLLFHYYDKDFNNEADTPDNFQSRRPNTSFCFLDIRSPGLGDTAMYLCATSREQGNTEAFFGQGTRLTVV.

The rearrangement uses TRBV5-5 and TRBJ1-5; 7 bases are a match to TRBD1. V lost 4 bases to trimming and J lost 0 bases; unmatched junction nucleotides: 7. Germline lookup yields CDR1 SGHKS and CDR2 YYEKEE (reference sequence). The CDR3 has 16 amino acids. The CDR3 is CASSSWDSHSNQPQHF. DNA for the CDR3: TGTGCCAGCAGCAGCTGGGACAGCCATAGCAATCAGCCCCAGCATTTT.

This clone was seen only once. V gene TRBV4-1 combines with J gene TRBJ1-1; D not certain. This CDR3 spans 15 amino acids. V lost 2 bases and J 0 bases, leaving 10 bases between the germline ends. Germline V gene sequence: CDR1 MGHRA, CDR2 YSYEKL. The CDR3, as DNA: TGCGCCAGCAGCCAACGAGGAGCCCTGAACACTGAAGCTTTCTTT. Its protein is CASSQRGALNTEAFF.

The CDR3 region is CAISERGQVGEQYF. The CDR3 nucleotides are TGTGCCATCAGTGAAAGAGGACAGGTGGGGGAGCAGTACTTC. The chain joins TRBV10-3 to TRBJ2-7; 7 bases agree with TRBD1. Germline CDR1 is ENHRY and CDR2 is SYGVKD. Trimming removed 3 bases from V and 7 bases from J; junction bases left unmatched: 9. CDR3 length: 14 amino acids.

V is TRBV2 and J is TRBJ2-3, with 12 bases lining up with TRBD2. V dropped 6 bases and J dropped 4; count of bases not matched to a gene: 8. Germline CDR1 reads SNHLY; CDR2 reads FYNNEI. CDR3 size: 16 residues. DNA of the CDR3: TGTGCCAGCAGAGCCTCTAGCGGGGGGGCGGCAGATACGCAGTATTTT. The encoded protein is CASRASSGGAADTQYF.

The chain carries TRBV6-2 or TRBV6-3 and TRBJ1-1, with 7 nucleotides matching TRBD1. CDR3 length equals 18 residues. J was trimmed by 0 bases and V by 0 bases; bases with no gene match: 10. CDR1 MNHEY and CDR2 SVGEGT come from the germline V gene. The CDR3: CASSYSRTGEGLNTEAFF. CDR3 nucleotide sequence: TGTGCCAGCAGTTACTCCCGGACAGGAGAGGGGCTGAACACTGAAGCTTTCTTT.

CDR3 amino acids: CASSLTVASTASEQFF. DNA for the CDR3: TGTGCCAGCAGCTTAACGGTGGCTAGCACGGCGAGTGAGCAGTTCTTC. V usage is TRBV7-3 and J usage is TRBJ2-1; D perhaps matches TRBD2 (5 bases). V lost 0 bases and J 9 bases, leaving 18 bases between the germline ends. CDR3 size: 16 residues. Germline CDR1 reads SGHTA; CDR2 reads FQGTGA.

The sample holds one count of this clone. The CDR3 DNA follows: TGCGCCAGCAGCCAAGTTCGACAGGGGGTCACTGAAGCTTTCTTT. Its translation is CASSQVRQGVTEAFF. The chain recombines TRBV4-3 with TRBJ1-1, with TRBD1 matching 9 bases. The CDR3 runs to 15 residues. Looked up from germline, CDR1 is LGHNA and CDR2 is YSLEER. V lost 1 base to trimming and J lost 4 bases; unmatched junction nucleotides: 4.

This clone was counted only a few times. The V and J genes are TRBV28 and TRBJ1-5, with 8 bases aligning to TRBD1. The CDR3 has 15 residues. J was trimmed by 4 bases and V by 6 bases; bases with no gene match: 8. Germline lookup yields CDR1 MDHEN and CDR2 SYDVKM. This chain's CDR3 is CASRPGQVRNQPQHF. CDR3 bases: TGTGCCAGCAGACCGGGACAGGTAAGGAATCAGCCCCAGCATTTT.